This is a list of T cell receptor beta chains from one sample in a study of CXCR3-negative and CXCR3-positive naive CD8 T cells. Each CDR3 protein gets one entry in TCRdb, which reprocessed the 5' RACE reads and gives no DNA. Its table lists some 39,000 distinct CDR3 sequences. The sequenced material came from naive CXCR3- CD8+ T cells from blood. These receptors were collected from a human donor in good health. Some clones in this sample may be carry-over from other donors' samples. The CDR3 runs from the conserved cysteine through the conserved F or W. Each record gives: J gene, V gene, CDR3 protein.

TRBJ2-7 | TRBV27 | CASSLWGQTYEQYF
TRBJ2-3 | TRBV7-9 | CASSSTGGSGDTQYF
TRBJ1-2 | TRBV6-6 | CASSYAGSDYGYTF
TRBJ2-4 | TRBV7-9 | CASSLDRIQYF
TRBJ2-7 | TRBV29-1 | CSVAGTPTAYEQYF
TRBJ2-1 | TRBV12-3/TRBV12-4 | CASSSTSRVVTEQFF
TRBJ1-5 | TRBV4-3 | CASSQGTGDNQPQHF
TRBJ2-1 | TRBV7-8 | CASSTPTSGRDRARSYNEQFF
TRBJ1-1 | TRBV18 | CASSPPGQGALDTEAFF
TRBJ2-5 | TRBV21-1 | CASSKCEETQYF
TRBJ2-5 | TRBV14 | CASSQARQQETQYF
TRBJ1-2 | TRBV27 | CASSPTGTNYGYTF
TRBJ2-2 | TRBV14 | CASSHSGAGELFF
TRBJ2-2 | TRBV6-2/TRBV6-3 | CASSYSEGELFF
TRBJ2-7 | TRBV7-2 | CASSPFHYEQYF
TRBJ2-3 | TRBV7-2 | CASSLIAGGTRDTQYF
TRBJ1-1 | TRBV4-2 | CASSQPRDTEAFF
TRBJ2-7 | TRBV5-6 | CASSPGRSYEQYF
TRBJ2-3 | TRBV29-1 | CSARQGTGPDTQYF
TRBJ2-2 | TRBV5-4 | CASSPWGGANTGELFF
TRBJ2-3 | TRBV7-6 | CASSLEAESTDTQYF
TRBJ2-2 | TRBV2 | CASRVSSTGELFF
TRBJ2-5 | TRBV2 | CASRALGDGETQYF
TRBJ2-7 | TRBV29-1 | CSAQTPGQLGFEQYF
TRBJ2-5 | TRBV7-2 | CASSPNLSETQYF
TRBJ1-5 | TRBV2 | CASSPHLTDYSNQPQHF